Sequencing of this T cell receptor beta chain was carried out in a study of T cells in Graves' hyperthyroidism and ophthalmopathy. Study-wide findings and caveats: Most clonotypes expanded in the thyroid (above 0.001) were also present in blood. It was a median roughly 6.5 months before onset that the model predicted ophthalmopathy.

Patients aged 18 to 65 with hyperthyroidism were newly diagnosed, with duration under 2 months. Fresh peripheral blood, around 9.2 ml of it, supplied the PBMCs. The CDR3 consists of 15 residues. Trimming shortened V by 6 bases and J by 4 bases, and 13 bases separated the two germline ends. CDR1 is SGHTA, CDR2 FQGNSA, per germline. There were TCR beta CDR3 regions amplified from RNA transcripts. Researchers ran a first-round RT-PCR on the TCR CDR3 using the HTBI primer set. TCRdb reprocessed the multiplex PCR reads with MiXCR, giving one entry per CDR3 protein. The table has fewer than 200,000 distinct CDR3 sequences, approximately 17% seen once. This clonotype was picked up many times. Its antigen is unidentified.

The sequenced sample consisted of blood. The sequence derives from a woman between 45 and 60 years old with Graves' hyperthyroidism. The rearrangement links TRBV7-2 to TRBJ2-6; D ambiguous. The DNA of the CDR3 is TGTGCCAGCAGGGAACAGTCGTCAGGGGCCAACGTCCTGACTTTC. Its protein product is CASREQSSGANVLTF.